The 10 T cell receptor beta chains reported below all come from one sample, sequenced in a study of shared clonotypes between healthy human individuals. Clones were read by immunoSEQ multiplex PCR, and TCRdb kept only the in-frame ones, dropping some. Of about 2 million clones detected, roughly 95% appear once; the ten largest clones hold 0.85% to 1.2%. Naive CD8 populations comprised CD45RO-negative cells positively selected for CCR7, excluding terminally differentiated effector memory CD45RA+ cells. Sequencing used naive CD8+ T cells sorted from blood. Source of these receptors: a man aged 18 to 29 in good health.

The chain employs TRBV5-4 and TRBJ2-5; 7 nucleotides match TRBD2. Germline CDR1 is SGHNT and CDR2 is YYREEE (reference sequence). This CDR3 has 15 residues. Trimming at V came to 1 base and at J to 2 bases, leaving 5 bases not matched to a gene. The CDR3 is CASSLWSGGQETQYF. The CDR3, as DNA: TGTGCCAGCAGCTTGTGGTCCGGGGGGCAAGAGACCCAGTACTTC.

This rearrangement joins TRBV29-1 to TRBJ1-1; D possibly corresponds to TRBD1 (5 bases). V was shortened by 3 bases and J by 5 bases, with 10 bases between the two germline ends. Germline CDR1 is SQVTM and CDR2 is ANQGSEA. This CDR3 spans 12 amino acids. This CDR3 reads CSVDPDSTEAFF. The DNA of the CDR3 is TGCAGCGTTGACCCCGACAGTACTGAAGCTTTCTTT.

The chain joins TRBV4-1 to TRBJ2-1; 9 bases align to TRBD1. Germline lookup yields CDR1 MGHRA and CDR2 YSYEKL. V dropped 4 bases and J dropped 8; count of bases not matched to a gene: 3. CDR3 length: 13 residues. This CDR3 reads CASSPQGAHEQFF. Written as DNA, the CDR3 is TGCGCCAGCAGCCCACAGGGGGCCCATGAGCAGTTCTTC.

The chain's CDR3 is CASSSSPTVNTEAFF. For the CDR3, the DNA is TGTGCCAGCAGTTCCTCCCCGACAGTTAACACTGAAGCTTTCTTT. The chain uses TRBV27 and TRBJ1-1, with a possible D match to TRBD1 (5 bases). Germline-derived CDR1 and CDR2 are MNHEY and SMNVEV (reference sequence). The CDR3 contains 15 residues. Trimming shortened V by 4 bases and J by 2 bases, and 14 bases separated the two germline ends.

The V and J genes are TRBV5-4 and TRBJ2-3; 8 nucleotides match TRBD2. In germline, CDR1 is SGHNT, CDR2 YYREEE (reference sequence). The length of the CDR3 is 15 residues. Trimming cost V 2 bases and J 6 bases; bases outside gene matches: 8. The CDR3 region is CASSLLSGSPDTQYF. In DNA, the CDR3 is TGTGCCAGCAGCTTATTAAGCGGGAGTCCTGATACGCAGTATTTT.

The chain joins TRBV4-1 to TRBJ1-6, with D possibly TRBD1 on 6 matching bases. The CDR3 length is 16 residues. In germline, CDR1 is MGHRA, CDR2 YSYEKL. Trimming cost V 2 bases and J 12 bases, with 20 bases left between them. CDR3 amino acids: CASSQIGGQFGKPLHF. The CDR3, as DNA: TGCGCCAGCAGCCAAATCGGGGGCCAATTTGGTAAACCCCTCCACTTT.

This clone was seen a handful of times. The chain joins TRBV30 to TRBJ1-6; D not resolved. Trimming stripped 0 bases from V and 14 bases from J, with 8 bases between. There are 11 residues in the CDR3. Germline CDR1 GTSNPN, CDR2 SVGIG (reference sequence). CDR3 protein: CAWSVSPTLHF. The CDR3 DNA reads as TGTGCCTGGAGTGTATCCCCGACCCTCCACTTT.

V gene TRBV7-9 combines with J gene TRBJ2-2, with 12 positions matching TRBD2. Germline V gene lookup returns CDR1 SEHNR and CDR2 FQNEAQ (reference sequence). The junction had 0 bases not matched to a gene; V was cut back by 4 bases and J by 0 bases. CDR3 length: 16 residues. The CDR3 coding sequence is TGTGCCAGCAGCTCTAGCGGGGGGGCGAACACCGGGGAGCTGTTTTTT. Translated: CASSSSGGANTGELFF. Looking up the rest from reference TRBV7-9 and TRBJ2-2 gives the full variable domain: DTGVSQNPRHKITKRGQNVTFRCDPISEHNRLYWYRQTLGQGPEFLTYFQNEAQLEKSRLLSDRFSAERPKGSFSTLEIQRTEQGDSAMYLCASSSSGGANTGELFFGEGSRLTVL.

In the case of this clone: The same CDR3 can be traced to other DNA sequences in this sample. CDR3 DNA: TGTGCCTGGAGTTTACAGGGGGGAACTGAAGCTTTCTTT. Its protein is CAWSLQGGTEAFF. This chain joins TRBV30 and TRBJ1-1, with TRBD1 matching over 8 bases. V was clipped by 2 bases and J by 5 bases; unmatched bases: 4. There are 13 residues in the CDR3. Germline V gives CDR1 GTSNPN, CDR2 SVGIG (reference sequence).

This chain uses TRBV4-1 with TRBJ2-5; weak D call: TRBD2 (6 bases). V was shortened by 0 bases and J by 0 bases, with 14 bases between the two germline ends. Germline lookup yields CDR1 MGHRA and CDR2 YSYEKL. CDR3 length: 17 residues. In DNA form, the CDR3 reads TGCGCCAGCAGCCAAGACCTATCGGGGGAGTACCAAGAGACCCAGTACTTC. Translated: CASSQDLSGEYQETQYF.